These 14 T cell receptor beta chains were sequenced from one sample in a study of blood T cell repertoires in COVID-19. Libraries were prepared by immunoSEQ multiplex PCR; TCRdb keeps only in-frame clonotypes and omits some of them. Of about 170,000 clones listed, approximately 91% are singletons. Sequencing was carried out using peripheral blood. All receptors come from a man between 18 and 29 years old with COVID-19, enrolled during active disease.

The V and J genes are TRBV6-5 and TRBJ2-7, with D perhaps matching TRBD1 (5 bases). Germline-derived CDR1 and CDR2 are MNHEY and SVGAGI. The CDR3 is 13 residues long. V lost 4 bases, J lost 4 bases, and 11 bases lay in between. The chain's CDR3 is CASSLQDQYEQYF. In DNA, the CDR3 is TGTGCCAGCAGTTTACAGGACCAATACGAGCAGTACTTC.

The chain recombines TRBV11-2 with TRBJ2-1; 13 bases line up with TRBD2. Germline CDR1 SGHAT, CDR2 FQNNGV. The CDR3 has 16 residues. The V segment lost 5 bases and the J segment 7 bases; nucleotides outside the gene matches: 8. CDR3: CASSGPGTSGTNEQFF. The CDR3 DNA sequence: TGTGCCAGCAGCGGACCCGGGACTAGCGGGACAAATGAGCAGTTCTTC.

The V and J genes are TRBV2 and TRBJ2-1; possible D gene TRBD1, 5 bases. V gave up 6 bases and J gave up 0 bases, with 9 bases separating them. CDR1 SNHLY and CDR2 FYNNEI come from the germline V gene. This CDR3 is built from 14 residues. The CDR3 region has the DNA TGTGCCAGCAGCCAGGGCGACTCCTACAATGAGCAGTTCTTC. Translation gives CASSQGDSYNEQFF.

The V gene is TRBV27, the J gene TRBJ1-1, with 8 bases fitting TRBD1. V gave up 8 bases and J gave up 3 bases; unmatched junction bases: 8. CDR1 MNHEY and CDR2 SMNVEV come from the germline V gene (reference sequence). The CDR3 loop spans 14 amino acids. The CDR3 nucleotides are TGTGCCAGCCAGGACAGGGAGGGCTACACTGAAGCTTTCTTT. It is translated as CASQDREGYTEAFF.

This sequence joins TRBV19 and TRBJ2-2; perhaps TRBD1 as D (6 bases). This CDR3 is 13 amino acids long. Trimming shortened V by 10 bases and J by 0 bases, and 9 bases separated the two germline ends. Germline V gives CDR1 LNHDA, CDR2 SQIVND (reference sequence). This chain's CDR3 is CATRQANTGELFF. The CDR3 DNA reads TGTGCCACCCGACAGGCGAACACCGGGGAGCTGTTTTTT.

This chain links TRBV19 with TRBJ1-1; weak D call: TRBD1 (6 bases). The V end was cut by 6 bases, the J end by 7 bases, with 12 bases between. The CDR3 runs 12 residues. Germline CDR1 LNHDA, CDR2 SQIVND (reference sequence). CDR3: CASRGGANEAFF. DNA of the CDR3: TGTGCCAGTAGGGGGGGGGCTAATGAAGCTTTCTTT.

This chain uses TRBV30 with TRBJ1-3, with D tentatively TRBD1 (5 bases). The V gene's germline CDR1 is GTSNPN and CDR2 SVGIG (reference sequence). The CDR3 covers 12 residues. V was shortened by 4 bases and J by 3 bases, with 7 bases between the two germline ends. The CDR3 DNA follows: TGTGCCTGGACAGGGATTGGAAACACCATATATTTT. Encoded protein: CAWTGIGNTIYF. Full variable domain (remainder filled in from reference TRBV30 and TRBJ1-3): SQTIHQWPATLVQPVGSPLSLECTVEGTSNPNLYWYRQAAGRGLQLLFYSVGIGQISSEVPQNLSASRPQDRQFILSSKKLLLSDSGFYLCAWTGIGNTIYFGEGSWLTVV.

For this clone: Compared with germline, one end of the junction differs, possibly owing to a read error. The chain recombines TRBV7-9 with TRBJ1-4; TRBD1 agrees at 7 bases. Germline values: CDR1 SEHNR, CDR2 FQNEAQ (reference sequence). The CDR3 runs 15 residues. Here the CDR3 reads CASSGPGQLYEKLLF. In nucleotides, the CDR3 is TGTGCCAGCAGCGGCCCGGGACAGTTGTATGAAAAACTGCTTTTT.

With regard to this clone: Other DNA variants within this sample encode the same CDR3. V gene TRBV5-1 combines with J gene TRBJ1-2; D is perhaps TRBD1 (5 bases). The germline V gene encodes CDR1 SGHRS and CDR2 YFSETQ. The ends were cut back, 0 bases at V and 2 bases at J, with 5 bases in the middle. The CDR3 runs 13 residues. In DNA form, the CDR3 reads TGCGCCAGCAGCTTGGACAGGAACTATGGCTACACCTTC. As protein: CASSLDRNYGYTF.

This chain links TRBV24-1 with TRBJ2-1; no clear D gene. V was shortened by 9 bases and J by 8 bases, with 10 bases between the two germline ends. Germline assignment: CDR1 KGHDR and CDR2 SFDVKD. The CDR3 is 11 residues long. The CDR3 reads CATSIRDEQFF. CDR3 in DNA: TGTGCCACCTCTATTCGCGATGAGCAGTTCTTC.

J is TRBJ1-2 and V is TRBV3-1 (or the pseudogene TRBV3-2), with 9 bases matching TRBD1. This CDR3 has 17 amino acids. With 2 bases clipped from V and 3 bases from J, the junction kept 10 bases outside the gene matches. The germline gives CDR1 LGHDT, CDR2 YNNKEL (reference sequence). The CDR3 loop reads CASSQRDRDGGYYGYTF. The CDR3 DNA reads TGTGCCAGCAGCCAAAGGGACAGGGACGGGGGCTACTATGGCTACACCTTC.

CDR3 residues: CASSTGQYPWKYF. CDR3 DNA: TGTGCCAGCAGCACGGGACAGTATCCCTGGAAGTACTTC. This chain connects TRBV7-9 to TRBJ2-7, with 7 nucleotides matching TRBD1. Germline CDR1 SEHNR, CDR2 FQNEAQ (reference sequence). J was trimmed by 11 bases and V by 5 bases; bases with no gene match: 12. This CDR3 comprises 13 residues.

V is TRBV4-3 and J is TRBJ1-1; 8 bases line up with TRBD1. With V trimmed by 1 base and J by 4 bases, 5 bases remained unmatched. Germline CDR1 LGHNA, CDR2 YSLEER. This CDR3 spans 15 amino acids. This chain's CDR3 is CASSQARQGITEAFF. CDR3 DNA: TGCGCCAGCAGCCAAGCCCGACAGGGGATCACTGAAGCTTTCTTT.

The genes are TRBV2 and TRBJ2-3, with 9 nucleotides matching TRBD1. Trimming at V came to 7 bases and at J to 2 bases, leaving 7 bases not matched to a gene. This CDR3 has 15 amino acids. Germline V gene sequence: CDR1 SNHLY, CDR2 FYNNEI. The CDR3 here is CASKEDRGPTDTQYF. The CDR3 DNA reads TGTGCCAGCAAGGAGGACAGGGGTCCCACAGATACGCAGTATTTT.